This T cell receptor (beta chain) was retrieved from a study of Graves' ophthalmopathy and Graves' hyperthyroidism. Looking at the study overall: Upon initial diagnosis and before any treatment, peripheral blood was collected. Overall study findings and caveats: As the model predicted ophthalmopathy progression, it achieved a sensitivity of 70.59% and a specificity of 72.22%.

Other autoimmune diseases, uncontrolled infections, pregnancy or lactation led to the exclusion of patients. It was on clinical symptoms, serum thyroxine, TRAb, thyroid ultrasound and orbital computed tomography that diagnosis relied. In the case of this clonotype: Its antigen is unknown.

RNA transcripts were the source from which TCR beta CDR3 regions were amplified. After a first-round RT-PCR with HTBI primers, a second-round multiplex PCR was run. TCRdb processed the multiplex PCR reads anew with MiXCR; each CDR3 protein has one entry. The sample consists of hundreds of thousands of distinct CDR3 sequences, 40% of them appearing once. The TCR was taken from an adult man with Graves' ophthalmopathy. The sample was peripheral blood.

The CDR3 DNA sequence: TGTGCCTCCTCTAGGGACAGAACGCTACCAACCTACGAGCAGTACTTC. It codes for CASSRDRTLPTYEQYF. This chain joins TRBV19 and TRBJ2-7, with 7 bases lining up with TRBD1. The CDR3 runs to 16 residues. With 11 bases clipped from V and 2 bases from J, the junction kept 18 bases outside the gene matches. Looked up from germline, CDR1 is LNHDA and CDR2 is SQIVND (reference sequence).